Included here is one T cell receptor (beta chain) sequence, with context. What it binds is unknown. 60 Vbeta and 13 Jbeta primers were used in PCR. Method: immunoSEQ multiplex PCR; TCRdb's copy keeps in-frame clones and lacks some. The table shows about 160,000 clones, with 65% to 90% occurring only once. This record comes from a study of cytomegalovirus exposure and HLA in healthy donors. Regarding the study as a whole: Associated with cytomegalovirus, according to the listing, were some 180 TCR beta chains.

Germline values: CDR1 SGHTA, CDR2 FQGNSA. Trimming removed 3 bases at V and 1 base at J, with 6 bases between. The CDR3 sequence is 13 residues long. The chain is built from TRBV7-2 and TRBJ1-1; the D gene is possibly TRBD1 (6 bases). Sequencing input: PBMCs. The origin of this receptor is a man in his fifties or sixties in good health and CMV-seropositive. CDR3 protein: CASSLDRNTEAFF. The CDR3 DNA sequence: TGTGCCAGCAGCTTGGACAGGAACACTGAAGCTTTCTTT.